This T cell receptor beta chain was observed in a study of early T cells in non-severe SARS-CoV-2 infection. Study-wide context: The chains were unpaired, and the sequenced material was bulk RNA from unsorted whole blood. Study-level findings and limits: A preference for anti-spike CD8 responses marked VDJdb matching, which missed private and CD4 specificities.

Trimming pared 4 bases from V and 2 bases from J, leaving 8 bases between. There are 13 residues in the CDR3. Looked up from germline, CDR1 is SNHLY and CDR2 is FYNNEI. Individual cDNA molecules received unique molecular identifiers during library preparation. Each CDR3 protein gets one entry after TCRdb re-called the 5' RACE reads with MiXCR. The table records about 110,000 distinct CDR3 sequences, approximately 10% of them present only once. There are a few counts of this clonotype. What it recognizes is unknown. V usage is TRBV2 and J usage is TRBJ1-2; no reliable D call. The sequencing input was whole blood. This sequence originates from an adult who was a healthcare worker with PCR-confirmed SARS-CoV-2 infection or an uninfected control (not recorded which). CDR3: CASSVEANYGYTF. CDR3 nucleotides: TGTGCCAGCAGTGTAGAGGCGAACTATGGCTACACCTTC.